These T cell receptor beta chains were read from a single sample in a study of blood T cell repertoires in COVID-19. Using immunoSEQ multiplex PCR, the repertoire was profiled, and TCRdb retains in-frame clones only, with some absent. This sample has tens of thousands of clones, with 88% found just once. The sequencing input was peripheral blood. The receptors derive from a human donor in a cohort sampled during active COVID-19. Each CDR3 is given with its conserved first and last residue. A D gene is named only where the DNA matches it firmly. A row's size may be missing; if present it is once, few, many or a size class.

d_call: TRBD2; cdr3_length: 16; clone_size: -; j_call: TRBJ2-1; v_call: TRBV10-1; cdr3_nt: TGCGCCAGCAGTGATGGGACTAGCGGGAGTTATAATGAGCAGTTCTTC; cdr3_aa: CASSDGTSGSYNEQFF
d_call: TRBD2; cdr3_length: 15; clone_size: -; j_call: TRBJ2-1; v_call: TRBV19; cdr3_nt: TGTGCCAGTAGTCCAACTAGCGTTGCCTACAATGAGCAGTTCTTC; cdr3_aa: CASSPTSVAYNEQFF
d_call: -; cdr3_length: 16; clone_size: -; j_call: TRBJ2-3; v_call: TRBV11-2; cdr3_nt: TGTGCCAGCAGCCGCCAAGGGACTGGGGTAGGGGATACGCAGTATTTT; cdr3_aa: CASSRQGTGVGDTQYF
d_call: -; cdr3_length: 14; clone_size: -; j_call: TRBJ2-7; v_call: TRBV18; cdr3_nt: TGTGCCAGCTCAGCAGGCACCGGTCGGAACGAGCAGTACTTC; cdr3_aa: CASSAGTGRNEQYF
d_call: -; cdr3_length: 16; clone_size: once; j_call: TRBJ2-7; v_call: TRBV19; cdr3_nt: TGTGCCAGTAGTATAAACCCCGGGTTATTCCCCTACGAGCAGTACTTC; cdr3_aa: CASSINPGLFPYEQYF
d_call: TRBD2; cdr3_length: 16; clone_size: -; j_call: TRBJ2-1; v_call: TRBV5-1; cdr3_nt: TGCGCCAGCAGCTTGGTAGCGGGGCAATCCTACAATGAGCAGTTCTTC; cdr3_aa: CASSLVAGQSYNEQFF
d_call: -; cdr3_length: 16; clone_size: -; j_call: TRBJ2-5; v_call: TRBV5-1; cdr3_nt: TGCGCCAGCAGCTTGGGATGGCCCCCCCGCCAAGAGACCCAGTACTTC; cdr3_aa: CASSLGWPPRQETQYF
d_call: TRBD1; cdr3_length: 15; clone_size: once; j_call: TRBJ2-5; v_call: TRBV5-1; cdr3_nt: TGCGCCAGCAGCTTGGGGACAGGGGGCATAGAGACCCAGTACTTC; cdr3_aa: CASSLGTGGIETQYF
d_call: TRBD2; cdr3_length: 15; clone_size: -; j_call: TRBJ2-5; v_call: TRBV18; cdr3_nt: TGTGCCAGCTCACCAAGCGGGGGGACCGTCCGGACCCAGTACTTC; cdr3_aa: CASSPSGGTVRTQYF
d_call: -; cdr3_length: 12; clone_size: -; j_call: TRBJ2-4; v_call: TRBV6-6; cdr3_nt: TGTGCCAGCAGTTCGGCGGGAAACATTCAGTACTTC; cdr3_aa: CASSSAGNIQYF
d_call: -; cdr3_length: 17; clone_size: -; j_call: TRBJ1-5; v_call: TRBV19; cdr3_nt: TGTGCCAGTAGTATGTATGGCATAGGAGGGCGCAATCAGCCCCAGCATTTT; cdr3_aa: CASSMYGIGGRNQPQHF
d_call: TRBD2; cdr3_length: 16; clone_size: -; j_call: TRBJ2-1; v_call: TRBV11-2; cdr3_nt: TGTGCCAGCAGCTCCCGGACGGCTAGCGGGAGGAATGAGCAGTTCTTC; cdr3_aa: CASSSRTASGRNEQFF
d_call: TRBD2; cdr3_length: 17; clone_size: -; j_call: TRBJ2-5; v_call: TRBV5-1; cdr3_nt: TGCGCCAGCAGCCCGGGACTAGCGGGAGGGGGGCAAGAGACCCAGTACTTC; cdr3_aa: CASSPGLAGGGQETQYF
d_call: TRBD1; cdr3_length: 14; clone_size: -; j_call: TRBJ2-7; v_call: TRBV5-4; cdr3_nt: TGTGCCAGCAGCTTCAGACAGGGGTTCGACGAGCAGTACTTC; cdr3_aa: CASSFRQGFDEQYF
d_call: TRBD1; cdr3_length: 14; clone_size: -; j_call: TRBJ2-7; v_call: TRBV5-6; cdr3_nt: TGTGCCAGCAGCCCCGGGACAGGCCCCTACGAGCAGTACTTC; cdr3_aa: CASSPGTGPYEQYF
d_call: -; cdr3_length: 16; clone_size: -; j_call: TRBJ1-5; v_call: TRBV20-1; cdr3_nt: TGCAGTGCTAGTGCAAGTCCGCTAGTTAGCAATCAGCCCCAGCATTTT; cdr3_aa: CSASASPLVSNQPQHF
d_call: -; cdr3_length: 15; clone_size: -; j_call: TRBJ1-4; v_call: TRBV5-5; cdr3_nt: TGTGCCAGCAGCTTTCGGACTGTCCAGGATGAAAAACTGTTTTTT; cdr3_aa: CASSFRTVQDEKLFF
d_call: TRBD1; cdr3_length: 18; clone_size: -; j_call: TRBJ1-5; v_call: TRBV19; cdr3_nt: TGTGCCACCCGCCCGGGACAGGGTTCTCTATATCGCAATCAGCCCCAGCATTTT; cdr3_aa: CATRPGQGSLYRNQPQHF
d_call: -; cdr3_length: 17; clone_size: -; j_call: TRBJ2-7; v_call: TRBV25-1; cdr3_nt: TGTGCCAGCAGTGGATGGGAAGGCAGGGGGGACTCCTACGAGCAGTACTTC; cdr3_aa: CASSGWEGRGDSYEQYF
d_call: -; cdr3_length: 15; clone_size: -; j_call: TRBJ2-1; v_call: TRBV24-1; cdr3_nt: TGTGCCACCAGTGATTTGTGGGACTTAAACAATGAGCAGTTCTTC; cdr3_aa: CATSDLWDLNNEQFF
d_call: TRBD2; cdr3_length: 14; clone_size: -; j_call: TRBJ2-4; v_call: TRBV6-5; cdr3_nt: TGTGCCAGCAGTTACGGGGAGGGTTTGGGCATTCAGTACTTC; cdr3_aa: CASSYGEGLGIQYF
d_call: -; cdr3_length: 14; clone_size: -; j_call: TRBJ2-1; v_call: TRBV12-5; cdr3_nt: TGTGCTAGTGGTTTGAGCCGACAGTGGAGCGAGCAGTTCTTC; cdr3_aa: CASGLSRQWSEQFF
d_call: -; cdr3_length: 14; clone_size: -; j_call: TRBJ2-7; v_call: TRBV28; cdr3_nt: TGTGCCAGCACCCAGGACTCACCTCCTTACGAGCAGTACTTC; cdr3_aa: CASTQDSPPYEQYF
d_call: TRBD1; cdr3_length: 15; clone_size: -; j_call: TRBJ1-2; v_call: TRBV19; cdr3_nt: TGTGCCAGTAGTACCGTGGACAGGGCTAACTATGGCTACACCTTC; cdr3_aa: CASSTVDRANYGYTF
d_call: -; cdr3_length: 13; clone_size: -; j_call: TRBJ2-2; v_call: TRBV20-1; cdr3_nt: TGCAGTGCTAGTCAGGTATTCACCGGGGAGCTGTTTTTT; cdr3_aa: CSASQVFTGELFF
d_call: -; cdr3_length: 14; clone_size: -; j_call: TRBJ1-4; v_call: TRBV18; cdr3_nt: TGTGCCAGCTCACCATCGAACTCTAATGAAAAACTGTTTTTT; cdr3_aa: CASSPSNSNEKLFF
d_call: -; cdr3_length: 14; clone_size: -; j_call: TRBJ1-2; v_call: TRBV6-4; cdr3_nt: TGTGCCAGCAGTGTCGGGGGACCCCCCTATGGCTACACCTTC; cdr3_aa: CASSVGGPPYGYTF
d_call: TRBD1; cdr3_length: 15; clone_size: -; j_call: TRBJ1-2; v_call: TRBV19; cdr3_nt: TGTGCCAGTAGTACGAGGGACAGGGCCAACTATGGCTACACCTTC; cdr3_aa: CASSTRDRANYGYTF
d_call: TRBD1; cdr3_length: 16; clone_size: -; j_call: TRBJ2-3; v_call: TRBV5-4; cdr3_nt: TGTGCCAGCAGCGTCGGCAGGGGGCCTAGCACAGATACGCAGTATTTT; cdr3_aa: CASSVGRGPSTDTQYF
d_call: -; cdr3_length: 15; clone_size: once; j_call: TRBJ2-7; v_call: TRBV7-2; cdr3_nt: TGTGCCAGCAGCTTAGGGTTTGGCAGGGGATACGAGCAGTACTTC; cdr3_aa: CASSLGFGRGYEQYF
d_call: TRBD1; cdr3_length: 17; clone_size: -; j_call: TRBJ1-5; v_call: TRBV19; cdr3_nt: TGTGCCAGTAGAGAAGGAGGGGGACAGGGAAACGGTCAGCCCCAGCATTTT; cdr3_aa: CASREGGGQGNGQPQHF
d_call: -; cdr3_length: 16; clone_size: hyperexpanded; j_call: TRBJ1-6; v_call: TRBV4-3; cdr3_nt: TGCGCCAGCAGCCAAGGCAGCGGCTTCACAGATTCACCCCTCCACTTT; cdr3_aa: CASSQGSGFTDSPLHF
d_call: -; cdr3_length: 17; clone_size: once; j_call: TRBJ2-1; v_call: TRBV23-1; cdr3_nt: TGCGCCAGCAGTCTTCGAGAACAGGGTATTCTGTACAATGAGCAGTTCTTC; cdr3_aa: CASSLREQGILYNEQFF
d_call: TRBD2; cdr3_length: 19; clone_size: once; j_call: TRBJ2-4; v_call: TRBV5-1; cdr3_nt: TGCGCCAGCAGCTTGGACGTACTAGCGGGAGGAGTGGGCAAAAACATTCAGTACTTC; cdr3_aa: CASSLDVLAGGVGKNIQYF
d_call: -; cdr3_length: 12; clone_size: -; j_call: TRBJ2-5; v_call: TRBV3-1/TRBV3-2; cdr3_nt: TGTGCCAGCAGCCAAGTAACCGGGATTCAGTACTTC; cdr3_aa: CASSQVTGIQYF
d_call: -; cdr3_length: 14; clone_size: -; j_call: TRBJ1-2; v_call: TRBV6-5; cdr3_nt: TGTGCCAGCAGAATGACAGGCTCGAACTATGGCTACACCTTC; cdr3_aa: CASRMTGSNYGYTF
d_call: -; cdr3_length: 14; clone_size: -; j_call: TRBJ2-2; v_call: TRBV24-1; cdr3_nt: TGTGCCACCTCATCCGGGGTTTTCACCGGGGAGCTGTTTTTT; cdr3_aa: CATSSGVFTGELFF
d_call: TRBD1; cdr3_length: 15; clone_size: -; j_call: TRBJ2-2; v_call: TRBV5-1; cdr3_nt: TGCGCCAGCAGCTTCCTTTCAGGGGGCACCGGGGAGCTGTTTTTT; cdr3_aa: CASSFLSGGTGELFF
d_call: -; cdr3_length: 15; clone_size: -; j_call: TRBJ2-7; v_call: TRBV11-3; cdr3_nt: TGTGCCAGCAGCTTTTCTGGGGGGTCTCTCTACGAGCAGTACTTC; cdr3_aa: CASSFSGGSLYEQYF
d_call: TRBD1; cdr3_length: 15; clone_size: -; j_call: TRBJ2-1; v_call: TRBV19; cdr3_nt: TGTGCCAGTAGCCCGACAGGGGAGATTAGGGATGAGCAGTTCTTC; cdr3_aa: CASSPTGEIRDEQFF
d_call: -; cdr3_length: 19; clone_size: -; j_call: TRBJ1-6; v_call: TRBV7-8; cdr3_nt: TGTGCCAGCAGAAAAGAACAGGGAACCTCCAGCTCCTATAATTCACCCCTCCACTTT; cdr3_aa: CASRKEQGTSSSYNSPLHF
d_call: -; cdr3_length: 15; clone_size: -; j_call: TRBJ2-1; v_call: TRBV6-1; cdr3_nt: TGTGCCAGCAGTAAAGCGGGCAGCTCCTACAATGAGCAGTTCTTC; cdr3_aa: CASSKAGSSYNEQFF
d_call: -; cdr3_length: 14; clone_size: -; j_call: TRBJ2-7; v_call: TRBV3-1/TRBV3-2; cdr3_nt: TGTGCCAGCAGCCAACACAGACGCTCCCTCGTCGAATACTTC; cdr3_aa: CASSQHRRSLVEYF
d_call: -; cdr3_length: 14; clone_size: once; j_call: TRBJ2-7; v_call: TRBV14; cdr3_nt: TGTGCCAGCACCTTTAGTGAGGTTGGAGGCGAGCAGTACTTC; cdr3_aa: CASTFSEVGGEQYF
d_call: TRBD2; cdr3_length: 15; clone_size: few; j_call: TRBJ2-3; v_call: TRBV10-3; cdr3_nt: TGTGCCATCGGGAGGGAGAGCTCTAGCACAGATACGCAGTATTTT; cdr3_aa: CAIGRESSSTDTQYF
d_call: -; cdr3_length: 13; clone_size: once; j_call: TRBJ2-1; v_call: TRBV11-3; cdr3_nt: TGTGCCAGCAGCTGGCAGGAATACAATGAGCAGTTCTTC; cdr3_aa: CASSWQEYNEQFF
d_call: TRBD1; cdr3_length: 15; clone_size: -; j_call: TRBJ1-5; v_call: TRBV9; cdr3_nt: TGTGCCAGCTCCGGTGAGCAGGGGGGCAATCAGCCCCAGCATTTT; cdr3_aa: CASSGEQGGNQPQHF
d_call: TRBD2; cdr3_length: 15; clone_size: -; j_call: TRBJ2-1; v_call: TRBV7-3; cdr3_nt: TGTGCCAGCAGCCAGACTAGCGGGAGCGTCAATGAGCAGTTCTTC; cdr3_aa: CASSQTSGSVNEQFF
d_call: TRBD2; cdr3_length: 15; clone_size: once; j_call: TRBJ2-3; v_call: TRBV7-8; cdr3_nt: TGTGCCAGCAGCTTCCGCCGAGCGGGGCCAGATACGCAGTATTTT; cdr3_aa: CASSFRRAGPDTQYF
d_call: -; cdr3_length: 11; clone_size: -; j_call: TRBJ2-7; v_call: TRBV29-1; cdr3_nt: TGCAGCGTTGACCGGGGGGCCGAGCAGTACTTC; cdr3_aa: CSVDRGAEQYF
d_call: TRBD1; cdr3_length: 12; clone_size: -; j_call: TRBJ2-7; v_call: TRBV12-3/TRBV12-4; cdr3_nt: TGTGCCAGCAGTCCCCAGGGGGTCGAGCAGTACTTC; cdr3_aa: CASSPQGVEQYF
d_call: TRBD2; cdr3_length: 13; clone_size: once; j_call: TRBJ2-1; v_call: TRBV19; cdr3_nt: TGTGCCGTAGCGGGAGGGCCGGGGAATGAGCAGTTCTTC; cdr3_aa: CAVAGGPGNEQFF
d_call: TRBD1; cdr3_length: 14; clone_size: -; j_call: TRBJ1-5; v_call: TRBV2; cdr3_nt: TGTGCCAGCAGCGGACAGGGGGCAGATCAGCCCCAGCATTTT; cdr3_aa: CASSGQGADQPQHF
d_call: TRBD1; cdr3_length: 15; clone_size: -; j_call: TRBJ2-1; v_call: TRBV6-5; cdr3_nt: TGTGCCAGCAGGGGAGGGACAGGGGGTGCGAATGAGCAGTTCTTC; cdr3_aa: CASRGGTGGANEQFF
d_call: -; cdr3_length: 19; clone_size: -; j_call: TRBJ2-5; v_call: TRBV27; cdr3_nt: TGTGCCAGCAGTTTACGACGGCCCCGGGCTACCAATTGGGAGGAGACCCAGTACTTC; cdr3_aa: CASSLRRPRATNWEETQYF
d_call: -; cdr3_length: 14; clone_size: -; j_call: TRBJ1-2; v_call: TRBV6-5; cdr3_nt: TGTGCCAGCACCGCTTCCCAGGGTAGCTATGGCTACACCTTC; cdr3_aa: CASTASQGSYGYTF
d_call: -; cdr3_length: 15; clone_size: few; j_call: TRBJ1-6; v_call: TRBV6-5; cdr3_nt: TGTGCCAGCAGTTCCCCAAGGCGGACAAATTCACCCCTCCACTTT; cdr3_aa: CASSSPRRTNSPLHF
d_call: -; cdr3_length: 16; clone_size: -; j_call: TRBJ2-1; v_call: TRBV18; cdr3_nt: TGTGCCAGCTCACCACCGAGATCAGGGCGGGGAAGTGAGCAGTTCTTC; cdr3_aa: CASSPPRSGRGSEQFF
d_call: TRBD2; cdr3_length: 17; clone_size: -; j_call: TRBJ2-5; v_call: TRBV24-1; cdr3_nt: TGTGCCACCAGCCGCGGGACTACGGGGCGAAATCAAGAGACCCAGTACTTC; cdr3_aa: CATSRGTTGRNQETQYF
d_call: TRBD1; cdr3_length: 18; clone_size: -; j_call: TRBJ2-5; v_call: TRBV6-2/TRBV6-3; cdr3_nt: TGTGCCAGCAGTTACTCGATGAGGGACAGGGGGACCATAGGGACCCAGTACTTC; cdr3_aa: CASSYSMRDRGTIGTQYF